The clone carrying this T cell receptor beta chain was observed a handful of times. The same CDR3 arises from other DNA sequences in this sample as well. As processed by the authors: Reference gene primer amplification in the assay estimated nucleated cell counts. Assay: immunoSEQ multiplex PCR; the TCRdb copy retains only in-frame clones and omits some. Clone size and V and J calls were adopted from that table, with D and trimming inferred from the DNA. This table has 40,000 to 60,000 clones, around 83% appearing once. The data are from a study of blood T cell repertoires in COVID-19. Looking at the study overall: Acute and convalescent COVID-19 specimens originated in the United States, Italy and Spain. Sources were T cells, B-cell-depleted T cells, or PBMCs; the material itself was cDNA or gDNA.

The CDR3 has 15 amino acids. The germline CDR1 and CDR2 sequences are SQVTM and ANQGSEA. V trimming: 5 bases; J trimming: 0 bases; junction bases outside the gene matches: 3. The gene calls are TRBV29-1 and TRBJ2-2; 10 bases are shared with TRBD2. The sequencing sample was made of peripheral blood. The sequence came from a man aged 50-59 years with acute or convalescent COVID-19. In nucleotides, the CDR3 is TGCAGCGTTCAAACTAGCGGGGCGAACACCGGGGAGCTGTTTTTT. This gives the protein CSVQTSGANTGELFF.